One and the same sample provided the 15 T cell receptor beta chains below, sequenced in a study of T cells in women clearing cervical HPV infection. Assay: immunoSEQ multiplex PCR; the TCRdb copy retains only in-frame clones and omits some. The sample table includes about 24,000 clones. Specimen: blood buffy coat. These receptors were collected from a woman between 18 and 75 years old with a cervical HPV16 infection that either progressed to CIN3+ or cleared (not recorded which).

Turning to this clone: Read sequence stops 3 residues before the CDR3 end, and the germline J gene provides the missing end. This chain uses TRBV10-2 with TRBJ2-1; 15 bases are a match to TRBD2. From germline, CDR1 is WSHSY and CDR2 SAAADI. This CDR3 region has 19 residues. V lost 3 bases to trimming and J lost 2 bases; unmatched junction nucleotides: 8. Partial CDR3 DNA: TGCGCCAGCAGTGATCACGGACTAGCGGGAGGGCTGGCCTACAATGAG. Translated: CASSDHGLAGGLAYNE. The CDR3, in full, reads CASSDHGLAGGLAYNEQFF.

Turning to this clone: The read ends 3 residues shy of where the CDR3 ends; the end is completed using the germline J gene. The chain recombines TRBV2 with TRBJ1-2, with TRBD1 matching 9 bases. V was pared by 1 base and J by 5 bases, with 8 bases of the junction left unmatched. The length of the CDR3 is 16 residues. Germline lookup yields CDR1 SNHLY and CDR2 FYNNEI. This CDR3 reads CASSEGVTGQGYGYTF. The sequenced part of the CDR3 DNA is TGTGCCAGCAGTGAAGGGGTAACGGGACAGGGATATGGC.

As concerns this clone: The read is 3 residues too short to cover the CDR3 end, so that end is filled in from the germline J gene. The chain combines TRBV19 with TRBJ2-7, with 11 positions matching TRBD2. The CDR3 spans 15 residues. Trimming took 5 bases from V and 1 from J; bases not matched to a gene: 4. Germline CDR1 reads LNHDA; CDR2 reads SQIVND (reference sequence). The covered CDR3 bases are TGTGCCAGTAGTGGGAGACTAGCGGGATCCTACGAG. Translated, it gives CASSGRLAGSYE. The full CDR3 is CASSGRLAGSYEQYF.

Remarks on this clone: Read coverage stops 3 residues before the CDR3 terminus; the germline J gene supplies the remainder. The chain joins TRBV7-2 to TRBJ1-2, with D possibly being TRBD1 (5 bases). CDR3 size: 14 residues. Germline V lookup: CDR1 SGHTA, CDR2 FQGNSA. The DNA read from the CDR3 is TGTGCCAGCAGCTTAGTTAGCGGGGACTACGAC. Its protein product is CASSLVSGDYD. Given in full, the CDR3 is CASSLVSGDYDYTF.

Concerning this clone: The read ends 3 residues shy of where the CDR3 ends; the end is completed using the germline J gene. The genes are TRBV12-3 or TRBV12-4 and TRBJ2-1, with TRBD2 matching 7 bases. The CDR3 is 18 amino acids. V was clipped by 3 bases and J by 0 bases; unmatched bases: 11. This CDR3 is CASSFYWGGESSYNEQFF. CDR3 bases read: TGTGCCAGCAGTTTTTATTGGGGAGGGGAGAGCTCCTACAATGAG.

To note about this clone: Read sequence stops 3 residues before the CDR3 end, and the germline J gene provides the missing end. The V and J genes are TRBV6-1 and TRBJ2-7; perhaps TRBD2 as D (5 bases). The CDR3 is 14 amino acids. Per the germline V gene, CDR1 is MNHNS and CDR2 is SASEGT. V lost 0 bases and J 2 bases, leaving 8 bases between the germline ends. The covered CDR3 bases are TGTGCCAGCAGTGAAGCGCGGGTTCCCTACGAG. It yields the protein CASSEARVPYE. The whole CDR3 sequence reads CASSEARVPYEQYF.

A note on this clone: Read data end 3 residues before the CDR3 end; the end is taken from the germline J gene. J is TRBJ1-2 and V is TRBV12-3 or TRBV12-4, with 7 bases lining up with TRBD1. V lost 7 bases and J lost 6; bases outside the gene matches: 11. This CDR3 region has 14 residues. This chain's CDR3 is CASTVQGTKNGYTF. The part of the CDR3 DNA that was read is TGTGCCAGCACCGTACAGGGGACCAAAAATGGC.

Incomplete CDR3 DNA: TGCGCCAGCAGCTTCAGGGGTTCTGAGACG. Encoded protein: CASSFRGSET. The whole CDR3 sequence reads CASSFRGSETQYF. The genes are TRBV5-1 and TRBJ2-3; D perhaps matches TRBD1 (6 bases). The read gets to within 3 residues of the CDR3 end, and the germline J gene fills in the rest. This CDR3 has 13 amino acids. Germline CDR1 reads SGHRS; CDR2 reads YFSETQ.

The CDR3: CASSPGTGVLADTQYF. CDR3 DNA, as far as it was read: TGTGCCAGCAGTCCCGGGACTGGTGTATTGGCAGATACG. The chain joins TRBV2 to TRBJ2-3; TRBD2 might be the D (6 bases). The sequenced fragment ends 3 residues before the CDR3 boundary, so the rest is inferred from the germline J gene. This CDR3 spans 16 amino acids. Trimming removed 5 bases at V and 4 bases at J, with 19 bases between. The V gene's germline CDR1 is SNHLY and CDR2 FYNNEI.

Concerning this clone itself: The missing CDR3 end, 3 residues past where the read stops, is filled in from the germline J gene. The chain joins TRBV19 to TRBJ1-1, with a weak D call TRBD1 (6 bases). Trimming shortened V by 3 bases and J by 4 bases, and 12 bases separated the two germline ends. Germline CDR1 and CDR2: LNHDA and SQIVND (reference sequence). This CDR3 is 14 amino acids long. The sequenced part of the CDR3 DNA is TGTGCCAGTAGTATGGGGGACAAGGGCACTGAA. Translated, it gives CASSMGDKGTE. The full-length CDR3 reads as CASSMGDKGTEAFF.

On this clone itself: The missing CDR3 end, 3 residues past where the read stops, is filled in from the germline J gene. The V and J genes are TRBV11-2 and TRBJ1-6; D call uncertain. V was pared by 1 base and J by 9 bases, with 13 bases between. Per the germline V gene, CDR1 is SGHAT and CDR2 is FQNNGV. This CDR3 is built from 15 residues. The CDR3 bases that were read are TGTGCCAGCAGCTTAGTGGGCCGGGGTGGTTCACCC. It translates to CASSLVGRGGSP. The whole CDR3 reads CASSLVGRGGSPLHF.

Partial CDR3 DNA: TGTGCCAGCAGCTCTGGCCAGGATACG. Protein: CASSSGQDT. The entire CDR3 protein reads CASSSGQDTQYF. V usage is TRBV7-3 and J usage is TRBJ2-3, with unresolved D. The observed sequence ends 3 residues before the CDR3 terminus, with the missing tail filled in from the germline J gene. The CDR3 length is 12 residues. V was trimmed by 4 bases and J by 6 bases, leaving 8 bases between them. Per the germline V gene, CDR1 is SGHTA and CDR2 is FQGTGA.

CDR3 sequence: CASSLWAGVDEQFF. The sequenced part of the CDR3 DNA is TGTGCCAGCAGCTTATGGGCAGGGGTAGATGAG. The rearrangement uses TRBV7-9 and TRBJ2-1; TRBD1 is a possible D gene (6 bases). The read terminates 3 residues before the CDR3 end, so the remaining end is supplied by the germline J gene. Germline loops: CDR1 SEHNR, CDR2 FQNEAQ (reference sequence). This CDR3 has 14 amino acids. Trimming stripped 2 bases from V and 8 bases from J, with 13 bases between.

About this clone: The read ends 3 residues early relative to the CDR3; the germline J gene fills the gap. This chain uses TRBV2 with TRBJ1-2; 9 nucleotides match TRBD1. The CDR3 is made up of 14 amino acids. The junction had 5 bases not matched to a gene; V was cut back by 5 bases and J by 4 bases. Germline V gives CDR1 SNHLY, CDR2 FYNNEI. The covered CDR3 bases are TGTGCCAGCAGTACAGGGGGCGGTAGCTATGGC. Translated, it gives CASSTGGGSYG. The complete CDR3 protein is CASSTGGGSYGYTF.

Comment on this clone: Read data end 3 residues before the CDR3 end; the end is taken from the germline J gene. The V gene is TRBV6-4, the J gene TRBJ2-1, with D possibly TRBD2 on 6 matching bases. Trimming stripped 5 bases from V and 7 bases from J, with 12 bases between. Germline CDR1 reads MRHNA; CDR2 reads SNTAGT. CDR3 length: 13 residues. CDR3 in amino acids: CASSRGTQNEQFF. CDR3 DNA (partial): TGTGCCAGCAGTCGAGGGACTCAAAATGAG.